The entry that follows covers one T cell receptor (beta chain) sequence. Its antigen is still unknown. Constant-segment primers served in 5'RACE that generated TCR alpha and TCR beta cDNA libraries bearing sample barcodes and UMIs. TCRdb reprocessed the 5' RACE reads with MiXCR, giving one entry per CDR3 protein. The sample includes roughly 400,000 distinct CDR3 sequences, approximately 15% of them seen just once. This CDR3 comprises 16 residues. V was pared by 6 bases and J by 0 bases, with 17 bases between. The germline V gene has CDR1 KGHSH and CDR2 LQKENI. The sample comes from a study of T-cell memory formation after mild COVID-19. Findings and limits, study-wide: While clones contracting from day 15 to 85 were balanced between CD4 and CD8, later expanders leaned CD4+.

This sequence originates from a man aged 18 to 29 who had mild COVID-19 (a few samples of this study predate the infection). Cell type and time point are not known. Sequencing was carried out using PBMCs or a T cell subset sorted from them (not recorded which). This chain uses TRBV18 with TRBJ1-1; no firm D call. CDR3 protein: CASSVIIGRLNTEAFF. The CDR3, as DNA: TGTGCCAGCTCGGTCATTATCGGACGGCTGAACACTGAAGCTTTCTTT.